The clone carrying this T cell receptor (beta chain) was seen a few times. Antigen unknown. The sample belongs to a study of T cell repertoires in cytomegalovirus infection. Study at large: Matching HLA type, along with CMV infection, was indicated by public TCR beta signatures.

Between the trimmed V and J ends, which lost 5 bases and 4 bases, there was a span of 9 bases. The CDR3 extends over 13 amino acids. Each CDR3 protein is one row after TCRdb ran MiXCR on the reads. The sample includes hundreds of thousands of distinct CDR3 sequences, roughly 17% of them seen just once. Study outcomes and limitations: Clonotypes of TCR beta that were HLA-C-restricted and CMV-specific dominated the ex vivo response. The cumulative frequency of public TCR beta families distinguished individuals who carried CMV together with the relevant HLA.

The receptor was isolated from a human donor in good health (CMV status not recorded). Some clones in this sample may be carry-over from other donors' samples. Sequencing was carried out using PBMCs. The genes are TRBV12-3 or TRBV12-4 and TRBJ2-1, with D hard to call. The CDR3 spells CASSPGRYNEQFF. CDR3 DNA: TGTGCCAGCAGTCCAGGACGGTACAATGAGCAGTTCTTC.